Sequencing of this T cell receptor beta chain was carried out in a study of blood T cell repertoires in COVID-19. Overall study: T cells, B-cell-depleted T cells, or PBMCs provided the cDNA or gDNA that served as material.

After removal of 3 bases from V and 9 bases from J, the junction contained 14 bases not matched to a gene. CDR3 length equals 15 residues. Germline assignment: CDR1 SQVTM and CDR2 ANQGSEA. All enrollees were about 18 to 89 years old and from under 25 US areas. Clinical history as reported by participants underpinned cohort assignment. TCRdb's table, derived via immunoSEQ multiplex PCR, lists solely in-frame clones and lacks some. The data contain around 300,000 clones, about 87% of them singletons. Material for sequencing was PBMCs or T cells enriched from blood (not recorded which). This rearrangement joins TRBV29-1 to TRBJ2-1; 7 bases are shared with TRBD2. This TCR derives from a woman aged 50 to 60 who had recovered from COVID-19. CDR3 nucleotide sequence: TGCAGCGTTGAGATAAACGGGAGGCCCCAGGGTGAGCAGTTCTTC. It translates to CSVEINGRPQGEQFF.